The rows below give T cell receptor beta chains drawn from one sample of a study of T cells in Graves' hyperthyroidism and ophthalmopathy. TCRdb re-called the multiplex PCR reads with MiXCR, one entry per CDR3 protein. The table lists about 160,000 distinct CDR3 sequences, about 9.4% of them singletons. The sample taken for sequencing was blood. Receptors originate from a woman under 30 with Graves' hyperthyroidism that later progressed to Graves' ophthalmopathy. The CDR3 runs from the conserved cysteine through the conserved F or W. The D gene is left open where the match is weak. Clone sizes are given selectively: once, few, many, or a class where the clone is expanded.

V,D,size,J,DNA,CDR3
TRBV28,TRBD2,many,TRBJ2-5,TGTGCCAGCAGTCCCGCCATTGGGAGGGTCGGAGAGACCCAGTACTTC,CASSPAIGRVGETQYF
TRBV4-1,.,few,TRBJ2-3,TGCGCCAGCAGCCAAAACCTCTTAAGGGAGTCCACAGATACGCAGTATTTT,CASSQNLLRESTDTQYF
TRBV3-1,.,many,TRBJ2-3,TGTGCCAGCAGCCTAGGACTGGTCGGGTCAGATACGCAGTATTTT,CASSLGLVGSDTQYF
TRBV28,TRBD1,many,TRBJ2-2,TGTGCCAGCAGTTCCGACAGGGATCACACCGGGGAGCTGTTTTTT,CASSSDRDHTGELFF
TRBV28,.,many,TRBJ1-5,TGTGCCAGCAGTTTTTGGTTGGGACCCCATCAGCCCCAGCATTTT,CASSFWLGPHQPQHF
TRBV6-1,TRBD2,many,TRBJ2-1,TGTGCCAGCATACCAGCGGGGGGCGCTTACAATGAGCAGTTCTTC,CASIPAGGAYNEQFF
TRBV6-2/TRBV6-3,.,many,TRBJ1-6,TGTGCCAGCAGCCTCACCGTTCTCAATTCACCCCTCCACTTT,CASSLTVLNSPLHF
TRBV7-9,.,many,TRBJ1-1,TGTGCCAGCACCTGGCGAGGTGACACTGAAGCTTTCTTT,CASTWRGDTEAFF
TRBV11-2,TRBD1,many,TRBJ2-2,TGTGCCAGCAGCCCCAGACAGGGGAGCACCGGGGAGCTGTTTTTT,CASSPRQGSTGELFF
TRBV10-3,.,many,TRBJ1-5,TGTGCCATTAAAGGACAGAGCAATCAGCCCCAGCATTTT,CAIKGQSNQPQHF
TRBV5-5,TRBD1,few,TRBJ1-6,TGTGCCAGCAGCCCAAGACGGGACAGGGATCTCGGCTCCTATAATTCACCCCTCCACTTT,CASSPRRDRDLGSYNSPLHF
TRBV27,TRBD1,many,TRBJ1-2,TGTGCCAGCAGTTTACGACAGGGTTATGGCTACACCTTC,CASSLRQGYGYTF
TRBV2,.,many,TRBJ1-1,TGTGCCAGCAGCGAGACAGGATCTGCTGAAGCTTTCTTT,CASSETGSAEAFF
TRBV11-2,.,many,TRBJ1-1,TGTGCCAGCAGCAACGACGGAGCACAAGCTTTCTTT,CASSNDGAQAFF
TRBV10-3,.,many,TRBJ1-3,TGTGCCATCAGGGACAGAGACTCTGGAAACACCATATATTTT,CAIRDRDSGNTIYF
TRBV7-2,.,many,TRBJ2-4,TGTGCCAGCAGCTTAGATTTTTCAGGGGTGAACATTCAGTACTTC,CASSLDFSGVNIQYF
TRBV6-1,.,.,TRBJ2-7,TGTGCCAGCAGTGACCCCCCGAATCCCCCAGGTAACTCCTACGAGCAGTACTTC,CASSDPPNPPGNSYEQYF
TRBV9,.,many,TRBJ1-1,TGTGCCAGCAGCGGAGGGGCAGGAGGCACTGAAGCTTTCTTT,CASSGGAGGTEAFF
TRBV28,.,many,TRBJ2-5,TGTGCCAGCAGTTTGGTAGGAGGCCAAGAGACCCAGTACTTC,CASSLVGGQETQYF
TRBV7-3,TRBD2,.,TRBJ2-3,TGTGCCAGCAGCCTGGGACTAGCGAGAGATACGCAGTATTTT,CASSLGLARDTQYF
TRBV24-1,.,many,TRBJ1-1,TGTGCCACCAGTGACCGCACTGAAGCTTTCTTT,CATSDRTEAFF
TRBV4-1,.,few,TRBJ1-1,TGCGCCAGCAGCCAACCATGGAACCAGATCCGTCGAGCTTTCTTT,CASSQPWNQIRRAFF
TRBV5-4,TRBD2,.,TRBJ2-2,TGTGCCAGCAGCTTATCAGCGGGGGCGGGCACCGGGGAGCTGTTTTTT,CASSLSAGAGTGELFF
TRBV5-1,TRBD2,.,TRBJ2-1,TGCGCCAGCAGCTTGGGGGGTAGCGGGAGGGCCTGGGAGAACTACAATGAGCAGTTCTTC,CASSLGGSGRAWENYNEQFF
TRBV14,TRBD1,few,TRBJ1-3,TGTGCCAGCAGCCCGCCCGGGACAGGGGTTCACACCATATATTTT,CASSPPGTGVHTIYF
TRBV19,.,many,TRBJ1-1,TGTGCCAGTAGTATAGATCGTGTTGGGGAAGCTTTCTTT,CASSIDRVGEAFF
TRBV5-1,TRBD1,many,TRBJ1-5,TGCGCCAGCAGCTGGGGGACAGCCAATCAGCCCCAGCATTTT,CASSWGTANQPQHF
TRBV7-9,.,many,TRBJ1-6,TGTGCCAGCAGCTTAGGACTGGGGAATTCACCCCTCCACTTT,CASSLGLGNSPLHF
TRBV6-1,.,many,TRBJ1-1,TGTGCCAGCAGCCCTAGGATCAGGGTTGGAACTGAAGCTTTCTTT,CASSPRIRVGTEAFF
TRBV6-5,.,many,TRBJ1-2,TGTGCCAGCAGTTACTCCAGGGGAACGGGTGGCTACACCTTC,CASSYSRGTGGYTF
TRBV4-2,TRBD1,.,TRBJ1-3,TGTGCCAGCAGCCAAGAGACAGGGATCTCTGGAAACACCATATATTTT,CASSQETGISGNTIYF
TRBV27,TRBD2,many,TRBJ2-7,TGTGCCAGCAGTTTATATAGCGGGGGAGCCTACGAGCAGTACTTC,CASSLYSGGAYEQYF
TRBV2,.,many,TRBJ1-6,TGTGCCAGCAGTGATAGAGCGGGTAGGCCCCTCCACTTT,CASSDRAGRPLHF
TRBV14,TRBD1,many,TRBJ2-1,TGTGCCAGCAGCCCTCGGGGACAGGGGAACAATGAGCAGTTCTTC,CASSPRGQGNNEQFF
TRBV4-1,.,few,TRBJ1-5,TGCGCCAGCAGCCAACTCGGGACGGGCAATCAGCCCCAGCATTTT,CASSQLGTGNQPQHF
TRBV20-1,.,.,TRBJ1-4,TGCAGTGCTAGAGCAGGGGCGAATGAAAAACTGTTTTTT,CSARAGANEKLFF
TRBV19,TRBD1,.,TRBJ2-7,TGTGCCAGTAGCGCCGGGACAGGCTACGAGCAGTACTTC,CASSAGTGYEQYF
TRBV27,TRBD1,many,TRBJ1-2,TGTGCCAGCAGCCAGGACAGGGGGCTATACCCCTATGGCTACACCTTC,CASSQDRGLYPYGYTF
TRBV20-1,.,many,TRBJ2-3,TGCAGTGCTAGACCTTTGGCAACAGATACGCAGTATTTT,CSARPLATDTQYF
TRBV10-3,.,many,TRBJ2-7,TGTGCCATCGGGGCCCTCAGGGAGCAGTACTTC,CAIGALREQYF
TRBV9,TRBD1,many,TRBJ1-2,TGTGCCAGCAGCCCAGGGGGACAGCCGAACTATGGCTACACCTTC,CASSPGGQPNYGYTF
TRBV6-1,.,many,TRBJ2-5,TGTGCCAGCAGTGGGGAGCGGACCGGAAGAGAGACCCAGTACTTC,CASSGERTGRETQYF
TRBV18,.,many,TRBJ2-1,TGTGCCAGCTCACCACTGGGGGATGAGCAGTTCTTC,CASSPLGDEQFF
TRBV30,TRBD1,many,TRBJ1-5,TGTGCCTTTACCGGGGGACAGCCCAATCAGCCCCAGCATTTT,CAFTGGQPNQPQHF
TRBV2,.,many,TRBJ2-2,TGTGCCAGCAGCGGGACTGCGAACACCGGGGAGCTGTTTTTT,CASSGTANTGELFF
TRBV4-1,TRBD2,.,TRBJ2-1,TGCGCCAGCAGCCAAGATTGGCTAGCGGGAGGTTCCTACAATGAGCAGTTCTTC,CASSQDWLAGGSYNEQFF
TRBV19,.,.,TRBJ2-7,TGTGCCAGTAGTGCCTCCAGGGGCGAGCAGTACTTC,CASSASRGEQYF
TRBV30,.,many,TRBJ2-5,TGTGCCTGGAGTGGGCCCGGGCCTCAAGAGACCCAGTACTTC,CAWSGPGPQETQYF
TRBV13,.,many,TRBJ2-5,TGTGCCCGCCCGCGCGGGGCTTCACAAGAGACCCAGTACTTC,CARPRGASQETQYF
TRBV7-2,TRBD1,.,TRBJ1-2,TGTGCCAGCAGCCCCGTAGGAACAGGGGAGGGTGGCTACACCTTC,CASSPVGTGEGGYTF
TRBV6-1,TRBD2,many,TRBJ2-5,TGTGCCAGCAGAGGACTAGCGGGACATTCAGGAGAGACCCAGTACTTC,CASRGLAGHSGETQYF
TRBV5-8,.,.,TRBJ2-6,TGTGCCAGCAGCACAACCGGGCCTCGGGGGGCCAACGTCCTGACTTTC,CASSTTGPRGANVLTF
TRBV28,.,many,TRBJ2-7,TGTGCCAGCAGTTTGCCCCACAAAGCCTACGAGCAGTACTTC,CASSLPHKAYEQYF
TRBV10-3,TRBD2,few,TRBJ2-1,TGTGCCATCAGACGGACTAGCGGGGGCTATGAGCAGTTCTTC,CAIRRTSGGYEQFF